The 27 T cell receptor beta chains in this list originate from one sample, sequenced in a study of CD8+ T cells in alopecia areata. As the sequencing template, cDNA was produced by extracting RNA and reverse transcribing it. The protocol was immunoSEQ multiplex PCR, while the TCRdb copy is restricted to in-frame clones and leaves out a portion. The sample includes around 120,000 clones, around two fifths seen only once; the top ten take roughly 3.2%. The sample comprised CD4+ T cells sorted from blood. All receptors derive from a human donor with alopecia areata.

The table lists this clone with a few counts. The chain joins TRBV7-2 to TRBJ2-7, with TRBD1 matching 12 bases. After removal of 6 bases from V and 9 bases from J, the junction contained 9 bases not matched to a gene. This CDR3 has 14 amino acids. Germline V gene data show CDR1 as SGHTA and CDR2 as FQGNSA. The CDR3 coding sequence is TGTGCCAGCAGTAGCCGGGACAGGGGGCCCGCGCAGTACTTC. Amino acids: CASSSRDRGPAQYF.

V gene TRBV7-9 combines with J gene TRBJ2-7; D remains unclear. Germline V gives CDR1 SEHNR, CDR2 FQNEAQ (reference sequence). This CDR3 comprises 14 residues. V lost 5 bases and J lost 7, with 18 bases in between. In DNA form, the CDR3 reads TGTGCCAGCAGCCCCGTGCAGATGCCTAAGGAGCAGTACTTC. Encoded protein: CASSPVQMPKEQYF.

This clone was detected only a few times. The CDR3 protein is CASSLAETSKTETQYF. The CDR3 coding sequence is TGCGCCAGCAGCTTGGCCGAGACGTCTAAAACAGAGACCCAGTACTTC. The rearrangement links TRBV5-1 to TRBJ2-5; D unresolved. V was shortened by 0 bases and J by 4 bases, with 16 bases between the two germline ends. The CDR3 sequence is 16 residues long. Germline loops: CDR1 SGHRS, CDR2 YFSETQ.

This chain links TRBV19 with TRBJ2-3, with TRBD1 as a possible D gene (6 bases). Germline values: CDR1 LNHDA, CDR2 SQIVND (reference sequence). The germline V and J ends were trimmed by 5 bases and 0 bases, with 9 bases remaining between them. This CDR3 has 14 residues. The CDR3 DNA follows: TGTGCCAGTAGTTGGGGGCAGAGCACAGATACGCAGTATTTT. This sequence encodes CASSWGQSTDTQYF.

This clone was observed a handful of times. The rearrangement joins TRBV14 to TRBJ2-1, with D perhaps matching TRBD2 (6 bases). Trimming cost V 1 base and J 7 bases, with 11 bases left between them. Germline V gives CDR1 SGHDN, CDR2 FVKESK. The CDR3 spans 14 residues. The CDR3: CASSQGRAGNEQFF. CDR3 bases: TGTGCCAGCAGCCAAGGGAGGGCTGGGAATGAGCAGTTCTTC.

This clone was seen more than once but under ten times. V and J are TRBV29-1 and TRBJ1-1; D gene unclear. The V gene's germline CDR1 is SQVTM and CDR2 ANQGSEA. V was clipped by 7 bases and J by 5 bases, with 14 bases between them. The CDR3 covers 12 residues. The DNA for the CDR3 is TGCAGCGCCTCCAGTTATTCGACTGAAGCTTTCTTT. It encodes CSASSYSTEAFF.

This chain joins TRBV18 and TRBJ1-5; TRBD1 aligns across 9 bases. Germline values: CDR1 KGHSH, CDR2 LQKENI. CDR3 length: 14 residues. V shed 4 bases, J shed 4 bases, and the junction held 2 bases outside the gene matches. CDR3 sequence reads: CASSLGQGNQPQHF. CDR3 coding DNA: TGTGCCAGCTCACTTGGACAGGGGAATCAGCCCCAGCATTTT.

CDR3 sequence reads: CASTGDEQFF. CDR3 bases: TGCGCCAGCACGGGGGATGAGCAGTTCTTC. V usage is TRBV23-1 and J usage is TRBJ2-1, with a possible D match to TRBD2 (6 bases). TRBV23-1 is reported as an ORF; its role is uncertain. V was clipped by 7 bases and J by 8 bases, with 6 bases between them. The CDR3 length is 10 residues.

This clone was seen more than once but under ten times. The gene calls are TRBV2 and TRBJ2-7; D is possibly TRBD1 (6 bases). The V gene lost 6 bases and the J gene lost 0 bases, with 9 bases spanning the gap. This CDR3 is built from 13 residues. Looked up from germline, CDR1 is SNHLY and CDR2 is FYNNEI. The chain's CDR3 is CASRMDSSYEQYF. In DNA, the CDR3 is TGTGCCAGCAGAATGGACAGCTCCTACGAGCAGTACTTC.

V is TRBV18 and J is TRBJ2-7; D gene ambiguous. This CDR3 spans 13 amino acids. Germline assignment: CDR1 KGHSH and CDR2 LQKENI. The V gene lost 3 bases and the J gene lost 3 bases, with 9 bases spanning the gap. This CDR3 reads CASSPTQNYEQYF. DNA of the CDR3: TGTGCCAGCTCACCGACCCAAAACTACGAGCAGTACTTC.

The V call is TRBV7-9, the J call TRBJ1-6, with D uncertain. The CDR3 has 15 amino acids. Germline values: CDR1 SEHNR, CDR2 FQNEAQ (reference sequence). The V end lost 1 base, the J end lost 5 bases, and 9 bases lay between the germline ends. CDR3: CASSLDGRHNSPLHF. The CDR3, as DNA: TGTGCCAGCAGCTTAGACGGCAGGCATAATTCACCCCTCCACTTT.

The V call is TRBV2, the J call TRBJ2-5; 10 nucleotides line up with TRBD2. J gave up 9 bases and V 6 bases, and 7 bases lay outside the gene matches. The CDR3 has 13 residues. CDR1 is SNHLY and CDR2 is FYNNEI in the germline V gene. This CDR3 reads CASRGTSEGAQYF. The CDR3 DNA reads TGTGCCAGCAGGGGGACTAGCGAAGGGGCCCAGTACTTC.

This chain links TRBV25-1 with TRBJ1-1; tentative D call: TRBD1 (5 bases). Trimming pared 2 bases from V and 1 base from J, leaving 11 bases between. This CDR3 has 15 residues. The germline gives CDR1 MGHDK, CDR2 SYGVNS. CDR3 sequence reads: CASSEMPGTNTEAFF. The DNA for the CDR3 is TGTGCCAGCAGTGAAATGCCAGGGACGAACACTGAAGCTTTCTTT.

This clone was counted between two and nine times. The rearrangement uses TRBV7-2 and TRBJ1-2; D remains unclear. Germline V gene lookup returns CDR1 SGHTA and CDR2 FQGNSA. This CDR3 region has 14 residues. With 5 bases removed from V and 4 bases from J, the gap between germline ends came to 14 bases. The CDR3 sequence is CASSSAGDAYGYTF. The CDR3 DNA is TGTGCCAGCAGCAGTGCTGGGGATGCCTATGGCTACACCTTC.

The chain has TRBV7-2 and TRBJ2-5; 9 positions match TRBD1. The CDR3 runs 15 residues. The germline CDR1 and CDR2 sequences are SGHTA and FQGNSA. The junction had 10 bases not matched to a gene; V was cut back by 5 bases and J by 6 bases. For the CDR3, the DNA is TGTGCCAGCAGCCCACCCGGGACAGGGTTTAAGACCCAGTACTTC. Its translation is CASSPPGTGFKTQYF.

This clone was observed a few times. V usage is TRBV29-1 and J usage is TRBJ2-5; D may match TRBD1 or TRBD2 (5 bases each). Germline V gives CDR1 SQVTM, CDR2 ANQGSEA. Trimming shortened V by 6 bases and J by 5 bases, and 16 bases separated the two germline ends. This CDR3 comprises 13 residues. DNA of the CDR3: TGCAGCGTATGCCGGGGCCCCCGGGAGACCCAGTACTTC. Amino acids: CSVCRGPRETQYF.

This rearrangement joins TRBV7-2 to TRBJ2-5; D gene unclear. V shed 5 bases and J shed 1 base, with 11 bases lying between them. Germline CDR1 reads SGHTA; CDR2 reads FQGNSA. The CDR3 sequence is 14 residues long. The CDR3 DNA sequence: TGTGCCAGCAGCCGAATGCTCAGCCAAGAGACCCAGTACTTC. Protein product: CASSRMLSQETQYF. Full variable domain (rest looked up from reference TRBV7-2 and TRBJ2-5): GAGVSQSPSNKVTEKGKDVELRCDPISGHTALYWYRQSLGQGLEFLIYFQGNSAPDKSGLPSDRFSAERTGGSVSTLTIQRTQQEDSAVYLCASSRMLSQETQYFGPGTRLLVL.

This clone has a handful of counts. The chain is built from TRBV25-1 and TRBJ2-1; 7 bases map to TRBD1. Germline V gene lookup returns CDR1 MGHDK and CDR2 SYGVNS. V was pared by 6 bases and J by 1 base, with 6 bases of the junction left unmatched. This CDR3 region has 15 residues. CDR3 nucleotides: TGTGCCAGCAGCACCGGGACAGCATCCTACAATGAGCAGTTCTTC. It is translated as CASSTGTASYNEQFF.

This chain connects TRBV6-1 to TRBJ2-7; D possibly matches TRBD1 or TRBD2 (5 bases each). The V end was cut by 6 bases, the J end by 2 bases, with 17 bases between. The CDR3 is 15 residues long. CDR1 and CDR2 (germline): MNHNS, SASEGT. The CDR3 protein is CASRTTGTLAYEQYF. The CDR3 bases are TGTGCCAGCAGAACAACCGGGACCCTGGCCTACGAGCAGTACTTC.

The chain couples TRBV18 to TRBJ2-7; TRBD1 matches 9 bases. Germline-derived CDR1 and CDR2 are KGHSH and LQKENI. Trimming at V came to 2 bases and at J to 6 bases, leaving 5 bases not matched to a gene. The length of the CDR3 is 14 residues. In nucleotides, the CDR3 is TGTGCCAGCTCACCAGGACAGGGGTATGTCGAGCAGTACTTC. Amino acids: CASSPGQGYVEQYF.

V gene TRBV29-1 combines with J gene TRBJ1-2; D is undetermined. Trimming stripped 1 base from V and 8 bases from J, with 11 bases between. The CDR3 sequence is 12 residues long. CDR1 is SQVTM and CDR2 is ANQGSEA in the germline V gene. In DNA form, the CDR3 reads TGCAGCGTTGAAGCCCAGCGACGGGGCTACACCTTC. Its translation: CSVEAQRRGYTF.

The rearrangement joins TRBV11-2 to TRBJ2-3; D uncertain. V was trimmed by 4 bases and J by 6 bases, leaving 14 bases between them. Germline CDR1 SGHAT, CDR2 FQNNGV. The length of the CDR3 is 14 residues. CDR3 nucleotide sequence: TGTGCCAGCAGCTGGCAGCCTGCGCGGGATACGCAGTATTTT. Its translation is CASSWQPARDTQYF.

This clone turned up a few times. The chain couples TRBV28 to TRBJ2-3, with 10 bases identical to TRBD2. Looked up from germline, CDR1 is MDHEN and CDR2 is SYDVKM. This CDR3 contains 15 residues. V was pared by 5 bases and J by 3 bases, with 5 bases of the junction left unmatched. CDR3 nucleotides: TGTGCCAGCAGTCTTAGCGGGGGGAAAACAGATACGCAGTATTTT. Protein: CASSLSGGKTDTQYF.

The sample holds a few counts of this clone. The V gene is TRBV29-1, the J gene TRBJ1-1; D is unclear. V was trimmed by 3 bases and J by 1 base, leaving 6 bases between them. Per germline, CDR1 SQVTM and CDR2 ANQGSEA. The CDR3 contains 12 residues. This CDR3 reads CSVDTTNTEAFF. The CDR3 coding sequence is TGCAGCGTTGATACAACGAACACTGAAGCTTTCTTT.

This clone was counted once. Within the sample, other DNA sequences also encode this same CDR3. The chain has TRBV5-1 and TRBJ2-3; D is perhaps TRBD1 (6 bases). Germline-derived CDR1 and CDR2 are SGHRS and YFSETQ. The CDR3 is made up of 14 amino acids. Deletions cut 4 bases from V and 0 bases from J, with 9 bases between. CDR3 in DNA: TGCGCCAGCAGCCTCGGACAGAGCACAGATACGCAGTATTTT. Protein sequence: CASSLGQSTDTQYF.

The gene calls are TRBV23-1 and TRBJ2-3; TRBD2 agrees at 7 bases. TRBV23-1 is given ORF status, its function remaining uncertain. The CDR3 has 16 residues. V was pared by 7 bases and J by 2 bases, with 12 bases of the junction left unmatched. CDR3: CASILPGGDITDTQYF. CDR3 in DNA: TGCGCCAGCATCCTCCCGGGGGGAGATATCACAGATACGCAGTATTTT.

The genes are TRBV18 and TRBJ2-7; D gene uncertain. The V gene's germline CDR1 is KGHSH and CDR2 LQKENI. V lost 3 bases, J lost 9 bases, and 9 bases lay in between. The CDR3 is made up of 11 amino acids. The CDR3 DNA reads TGTGCCAGCTCACCCTCTAATGGGCAGTACTTC. Protein product: CASSPSNGQYF.